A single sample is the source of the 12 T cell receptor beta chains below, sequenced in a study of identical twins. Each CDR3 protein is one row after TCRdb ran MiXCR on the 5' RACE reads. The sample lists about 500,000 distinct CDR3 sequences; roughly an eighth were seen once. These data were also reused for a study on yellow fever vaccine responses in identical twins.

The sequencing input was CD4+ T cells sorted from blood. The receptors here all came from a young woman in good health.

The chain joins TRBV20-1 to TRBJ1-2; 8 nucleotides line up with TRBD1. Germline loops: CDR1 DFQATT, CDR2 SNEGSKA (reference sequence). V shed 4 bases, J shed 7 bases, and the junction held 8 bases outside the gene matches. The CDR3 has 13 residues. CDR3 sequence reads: CSATDRVSGGYTF. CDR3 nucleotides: TGCAGTGCTACGGACAGGGTATCGGGTGGCTACACCTTC.

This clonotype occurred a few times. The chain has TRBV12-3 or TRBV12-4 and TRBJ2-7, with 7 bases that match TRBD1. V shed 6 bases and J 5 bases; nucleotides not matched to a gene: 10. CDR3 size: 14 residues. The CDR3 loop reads CASSLDRVGDEQYF. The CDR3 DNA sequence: TGTGCCAGCAGCCTAGACAGGGTTGGCGACGAGCAGTACTTC.

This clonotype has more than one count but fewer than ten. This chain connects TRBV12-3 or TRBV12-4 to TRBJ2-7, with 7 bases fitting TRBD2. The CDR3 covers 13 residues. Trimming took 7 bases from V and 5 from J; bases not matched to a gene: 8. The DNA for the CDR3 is TGTGCCAGCACCACCGGGAGGCCCAACGAGCAGTACTTC. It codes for CASTTGRPNEQYF.

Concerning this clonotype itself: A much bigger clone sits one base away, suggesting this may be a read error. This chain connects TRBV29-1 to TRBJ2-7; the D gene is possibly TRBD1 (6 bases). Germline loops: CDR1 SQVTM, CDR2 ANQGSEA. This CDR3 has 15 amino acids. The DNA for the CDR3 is TGCAGCATTGACCTCCCCCAGGGGTTCGGGGCCGAGCAGTACTTC. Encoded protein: CSIDLPQGFGAEQYF.

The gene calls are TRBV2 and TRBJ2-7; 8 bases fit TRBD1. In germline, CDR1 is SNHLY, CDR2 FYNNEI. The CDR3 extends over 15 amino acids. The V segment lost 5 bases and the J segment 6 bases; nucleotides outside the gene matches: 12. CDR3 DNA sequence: TGTGCCAGCAGTCGACAGGGGCTAGAAGTAACCGAGCAGTACTTC. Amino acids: CASSRQGLEVTEQYF.

The CDR3 sequence is CASSLGGGSPLNTEAFF. The CDR3 DNA is TGCGCCAGCAGCTTGGGTGGGGGCAGCCCATTGAACACTGAAGCTTTCTTT. The gene calls are TRBV5-1 and TRBJ1-1, with D perhaps TRBD1 (6 bases). The CDR3 spans 17 residues. V lost 0 bases and J 0 bases, leaving 15 bases between the germline ends. Germline CDR1 reads SGHRS; CDR2 reads YFSETQ.

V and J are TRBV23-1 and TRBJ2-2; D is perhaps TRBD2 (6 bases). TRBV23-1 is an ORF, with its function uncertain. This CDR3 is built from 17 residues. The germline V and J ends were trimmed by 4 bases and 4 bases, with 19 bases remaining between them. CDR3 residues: CASSPPWGGHCTGELFF. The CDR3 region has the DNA TGCGCCAGCAGTCCCCCATGGGGAGGTCACTGCACCGGGGAGCTGTTTTTT.

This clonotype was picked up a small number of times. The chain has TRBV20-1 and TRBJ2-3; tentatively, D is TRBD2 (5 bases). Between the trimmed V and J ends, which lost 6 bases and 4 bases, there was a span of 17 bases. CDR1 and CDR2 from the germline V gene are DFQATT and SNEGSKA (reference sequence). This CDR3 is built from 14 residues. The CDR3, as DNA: TGCAGTGCCCGGTTTACTAGTTTGGCAGATACGCAGTATTTT. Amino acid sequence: CSARFTSLADTQYF.

CDR3 nucleotide sequence: TGTGCCACCAGTGATTCGCGCTCAGGGAGCAATCAGCCCCAGCATTTT. Translation: CATSDSRSGSNQPQHF. The rearrangement joins TRBV24-1 to TRBJ1-5; a weak D match, TRBD1 (5 bases). Trimming took 2 bases from V and 1 from J, leaving 11 bases between them. Germline V gene lookup returns CDR1 KGHDR and CDR2 SFDVKD. The CDR3 spans 16 residues.

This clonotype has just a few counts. CDR3 amino acids: CASSLGKRGVYNEQFF. CDR3 DNA sequence: TGTGCCAGCAGCTTGGGGAAACGAGGGGTTTACAATGAGCAGTTCTTC. The chain is built from TRBV7-8 and TRBJ2-1; either TRBD1 or TRBD2 may supply D (5 bases each). Germline V gives CDR1 SGHVS, CDR2 FQNEAQ. The CDR3 has 16 residues. Trimming removed 3 bases from V and 4 bases from J, with 16 bases in between.

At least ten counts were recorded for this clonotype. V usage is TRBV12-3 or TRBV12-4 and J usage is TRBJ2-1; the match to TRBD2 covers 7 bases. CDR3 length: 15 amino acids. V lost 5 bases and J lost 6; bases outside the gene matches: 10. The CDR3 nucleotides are TGTGCCAGCAGTCCTCGCCTAGCGGTGGGCAATGAGCAGTTCTTC. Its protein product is CASSPRLAVGNEQFF.

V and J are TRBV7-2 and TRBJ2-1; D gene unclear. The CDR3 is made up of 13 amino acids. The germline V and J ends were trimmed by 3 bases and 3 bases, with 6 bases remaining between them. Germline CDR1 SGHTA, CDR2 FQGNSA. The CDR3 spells CASSFSIYNEQFF. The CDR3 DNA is TGTGCCAGCAGCTTTAGTATCTACAATGAGCAGTTCTTC.